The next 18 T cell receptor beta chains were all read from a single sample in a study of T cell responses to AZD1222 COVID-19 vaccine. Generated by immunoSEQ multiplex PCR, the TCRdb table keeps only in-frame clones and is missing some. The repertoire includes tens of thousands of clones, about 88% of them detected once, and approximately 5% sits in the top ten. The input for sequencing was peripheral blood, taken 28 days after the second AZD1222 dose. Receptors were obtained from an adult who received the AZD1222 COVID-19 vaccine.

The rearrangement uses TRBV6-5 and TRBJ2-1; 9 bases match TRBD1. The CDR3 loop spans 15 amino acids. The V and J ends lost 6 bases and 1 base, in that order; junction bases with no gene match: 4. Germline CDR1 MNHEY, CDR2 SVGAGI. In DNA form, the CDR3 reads TGTGCCAGCAGGACAGGGGGAACGTCCTACAATGAGCAGTTCTTC. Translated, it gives CASRTGGTSYNEQFF.

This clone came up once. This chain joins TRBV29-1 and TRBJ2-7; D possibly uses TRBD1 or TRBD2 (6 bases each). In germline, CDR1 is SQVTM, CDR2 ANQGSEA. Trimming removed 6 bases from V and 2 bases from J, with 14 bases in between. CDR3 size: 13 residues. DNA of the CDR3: TGCAGCGTACAGGGACTGACGACCTACGAGCAGTACTTC. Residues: CSVQGLTTYEQYF.

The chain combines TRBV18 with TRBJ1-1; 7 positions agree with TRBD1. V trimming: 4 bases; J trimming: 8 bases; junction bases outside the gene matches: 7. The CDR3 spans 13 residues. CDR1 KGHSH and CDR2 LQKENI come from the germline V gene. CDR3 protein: CASSLFDRAEAFF. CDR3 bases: TGTGCCAGCTCACTATTTGACAGGGCGGAAGCTTTCTTT.

The CDR3 region has the DNA TGTGCCAGCAGCCCAACAGTAGGGATCTCCTACGAGCAGTACTTC. Its translation is CASSPTVGISYEQYF. This chain connects TRBV25-1 to TRBJ2-7; D is ambiguous. The CDR3 consists of 15 residues. Trimming stripped 6 bases from V and 0 bases from J, with 15 bases between. The germline V gene encodes CDR1 MGHDK and CDR2 SYGVNS.

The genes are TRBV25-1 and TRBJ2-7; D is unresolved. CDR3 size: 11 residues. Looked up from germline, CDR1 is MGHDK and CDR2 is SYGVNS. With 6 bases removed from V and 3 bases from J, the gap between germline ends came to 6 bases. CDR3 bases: TGTGCCAGCAGCGACCACTACGAGCAGTACTTC. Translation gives CASSDHYEQYF.

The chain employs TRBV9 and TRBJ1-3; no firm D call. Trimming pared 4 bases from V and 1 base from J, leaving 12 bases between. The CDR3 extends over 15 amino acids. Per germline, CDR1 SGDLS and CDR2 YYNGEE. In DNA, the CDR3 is TGTGCCAGCAGCCCCGATCGACCTTCTGGAAACACCATATATTTT. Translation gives CASSPDRPSGNTIYF.

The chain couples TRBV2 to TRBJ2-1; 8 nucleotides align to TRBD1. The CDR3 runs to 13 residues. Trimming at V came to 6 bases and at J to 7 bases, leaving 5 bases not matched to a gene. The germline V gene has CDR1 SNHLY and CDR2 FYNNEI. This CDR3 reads CASSRTGKNEQFF. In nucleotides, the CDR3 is TGTGCCAGCAGCAGGACAGGGAAGAATGAGCAGTTCTTC.

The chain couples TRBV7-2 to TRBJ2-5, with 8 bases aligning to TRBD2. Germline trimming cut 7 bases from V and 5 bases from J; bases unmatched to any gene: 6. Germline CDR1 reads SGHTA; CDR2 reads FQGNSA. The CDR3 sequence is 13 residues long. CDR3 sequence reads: CASTPGGGETQYF. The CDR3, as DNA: TGTGCCAGCACCCCGGGCGGGGGGGAGACCCAGTACTTC. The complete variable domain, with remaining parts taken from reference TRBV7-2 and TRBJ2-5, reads GAGVSQSPSNKVTEKGKDVELRCDPISGHTALYWYRQSLGQGLEFLIYFQGNSAPDKSGLPSDRFSAERTGGSVSTLTIQRTQQEDSAVYLCASTPGGGETQYFGPGTRLLVL.

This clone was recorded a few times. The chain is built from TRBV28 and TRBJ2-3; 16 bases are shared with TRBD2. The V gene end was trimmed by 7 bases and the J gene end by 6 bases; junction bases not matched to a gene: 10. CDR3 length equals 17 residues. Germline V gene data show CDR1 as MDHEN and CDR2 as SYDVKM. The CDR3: CASTPSGLAGGPDTQYF. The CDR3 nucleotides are TGTGCCAGCACCCCCTCGGGACTAGCGGGAGGGCCGGATACGCAGTATTTT. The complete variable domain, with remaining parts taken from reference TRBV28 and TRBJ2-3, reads DVKVTQSSRYLVKRTGEKVFLECVQDMDHENMFWYRQDPGLGLRLIYFSYDVKMKEKGDIPEGYSVSREKKERFSLILESASTNQTSMYLCASTPSGLAGGPDTQYFGPGTRLTVL.

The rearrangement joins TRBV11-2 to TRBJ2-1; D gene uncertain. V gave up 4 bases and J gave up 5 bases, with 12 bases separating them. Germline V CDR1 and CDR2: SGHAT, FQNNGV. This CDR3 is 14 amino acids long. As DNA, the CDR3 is TGTGCCAGCAGCTCGCTACGGCCCAACAATGAGCAGTTCTTC. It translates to CASSSLRPNNEQFF. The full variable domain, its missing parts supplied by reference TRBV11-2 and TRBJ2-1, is EAGVAQSPRYKIIEKRQSVAFWCNPISGHATLYWYQQILGQGPKLLIQFQNNGVVDDSQLPKDRFSAERLKGVDSTLKIQPAKLEDSAVYLCASSSLRPNNEQFFGPGTRLTVL.

CDR3 bases: TGTGCCAGCAGTGAGGGCTTTTCTGGGGCCAACGTCCTGACTTTC. Its protein product is CASSEGFSGANVLTF. The chain uses TRBV6-1 and TRBJ2-6; D not certain. Per the germline V gene, CDR1 is MNHNS and CDR2 is SASEGT. The ends were cut back, 3 bases at V and 1 base at J, with 7 bases in the middle. This CDR3 spans 15 amino acids.

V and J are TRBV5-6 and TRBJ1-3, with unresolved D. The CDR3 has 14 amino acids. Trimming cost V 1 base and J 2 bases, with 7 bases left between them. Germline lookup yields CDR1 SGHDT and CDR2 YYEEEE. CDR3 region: CASSLLAAGNTIYF. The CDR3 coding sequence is TGTGCCAGCAGCTTGTTGGCAGCTGGAAACACCATATATTTT.

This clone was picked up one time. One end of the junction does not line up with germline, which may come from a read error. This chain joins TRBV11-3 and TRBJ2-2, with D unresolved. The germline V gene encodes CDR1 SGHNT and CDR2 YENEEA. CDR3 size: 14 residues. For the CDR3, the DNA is TGTGCCAGCAGCGTAGATTTGGGAACCGGGGAGCTGTTTTTT. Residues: CASSVDLGTGELFF.

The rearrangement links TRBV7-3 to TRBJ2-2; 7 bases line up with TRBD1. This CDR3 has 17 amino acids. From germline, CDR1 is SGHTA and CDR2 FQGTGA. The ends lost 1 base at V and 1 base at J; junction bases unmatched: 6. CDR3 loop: CASSLSRDRQNTGELFF. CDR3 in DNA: TGTGCCAGCAGCTTAAGCCGGGACAGACAGAACACCGGGGAGCTGTTTTTT.

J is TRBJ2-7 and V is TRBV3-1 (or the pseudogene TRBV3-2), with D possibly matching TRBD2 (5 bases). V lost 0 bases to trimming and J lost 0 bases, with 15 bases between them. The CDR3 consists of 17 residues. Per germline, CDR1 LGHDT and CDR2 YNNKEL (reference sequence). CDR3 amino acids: CASSQDLSPGYSYEQYF. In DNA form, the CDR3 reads TGTGCCAGCAGCCAAGATTTGAGCCCGGGGTACTCCTACGAGCAGTACTTC.

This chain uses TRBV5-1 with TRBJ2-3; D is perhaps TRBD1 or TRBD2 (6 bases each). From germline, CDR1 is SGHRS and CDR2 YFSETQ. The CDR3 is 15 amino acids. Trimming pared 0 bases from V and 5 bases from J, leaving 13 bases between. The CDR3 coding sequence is TGCGCCAGCAGCTTGGACGGGGGCCTAAGAGATACGCAGTATTTT. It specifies CASSLDGGLRDTQYF.

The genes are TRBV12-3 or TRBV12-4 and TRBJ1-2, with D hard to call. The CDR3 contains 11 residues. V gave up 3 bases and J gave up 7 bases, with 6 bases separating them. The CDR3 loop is CASSFLGGYTF. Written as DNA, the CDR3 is TGTGCCAGCAGTTTTCTTGGTGGCTACACCTTC.

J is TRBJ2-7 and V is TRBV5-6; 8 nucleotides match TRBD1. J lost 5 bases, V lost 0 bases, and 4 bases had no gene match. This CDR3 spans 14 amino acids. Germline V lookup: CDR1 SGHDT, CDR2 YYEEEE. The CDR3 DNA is TGTGCCAGCAGCTTGGGACAGGGGTTCGACGAGCAGTACTTC. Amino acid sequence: CASSLGQGFDEQYF.